Listed below are T cell receptor beta chains from one sample, sequenced in a study of blood T cell repertoires in COVID-19. Profiled with immunoSEQ multiplex PCR; TCRdb holds only in-frame clones, not every one. The table records about 80,000 clones, around 80% of them present only once. Sequencing used peripheral blood. Receptor source: a human donor in a cohort sampled during active COVID-19. Both conserved end residues are part of each CDR3. The order of the fields is CDR3 DNA, CDR3 protein, clone size, V gene, J gene, D gene. D genes are given only for firm matches. Only some rows state a clone size, as once, few, many or a class for expanded clones.

TGTGCCAGCAGCGTAGGGGGGGGCAGCCCAGACTCTGGAAACACCATATATTTT	CASSVGGGSPDSGNTIYF	.	TRBV9	TRBJ1-3	.
TGCGCCAGCAGGCAGGGTTACCTCTATGGCTACACCTTC	CASRQGYLYGYTF	medium-sized	TRBV23-1	TRBJ1-2	.
TGTGCCAGCAGCATAGACAGAGGAAACACCATATATTTT	CASSIDRGNTIYF	.	TRBV7-3	TRBJ1-3	.
TGTGCCAGTAGTCCCACTGACAGGGGGTCCTACAATGAGCAGTTCTTC	CASSPTDRGSYNEQFF	.	TRBV19	TRBJ2-1	TRBD1
TGCGCCAGCAGCTTAGATGGGCAGGCCAAGGAAGAAAAACTGTTTTTT	CASSLDGQAKEEKLFF	.	TRBV5-1	TRBJ1-4	.
TGCAGCGGGAGGGACGGATCCTACAATGAGCAGTTCTTC	CSGRDGSYNEQFF	.	TRBV29-1	TRBJ2-1	.
TGTGCCAGCAGCCTCTTAGCGGGGGGGCTCACCGGGGAGCTGTTTTTT	CASSLLAGGLTGELFF	.	TRBV14	TRBJ2-2	TRBD2
TGTGCCAGCATTCTACTAGCGGGGGGGTACAATGAGCAGTTCTTC	CASILLAGGYNEQFF	few	TRBV2	TRBJ2-1	TRBD2
TGCGCCAGCAGCCGAAACCCCTCGGGGGGTCCCGGGGAGCTGTTTTTT	CASSRNPSGGPGELFF	.	TRBV5-1	TRBJ2-2	TRBD2
TGTGCCAGCAGCTTGGGAGGGGGCTACGAGCAGTACTTC	CASSLGGGYEQYF	few	TRBV7-9	TRBJ2-7	.
TGTGCCAGCAGCACCGGACTAGCGATAGTAAAGACCCAGTACTTC	CASSTGLAIVKTQYF	.	TRBV5-6	TRBJ2-5	TRBD2
TGCGCCAGCAGTCCCCCAGGTGCCTACAATGAGCAGTTCTTC	CASSPPGAYNEQFF	.	TRBV10-2	TRBJ2-1	.
TGTGCCAGCAGCGGTTCAGGGGCACGAGTTCAGCCCCAGCATTTT	CASSGSGARVQPQHF	once	TRBV19	TRBJ1-5	.
TGCAGTGCTAGTCTTCAGCAAGAGACCCAGTACTTC	CSASLQQETQYF	once	TRBV20-1	TRBJ2-5	.
TGTGCCAGCAGCCAAGGGCGGGGGGGGACAGATACGCAGTATTTT	CASSQGRGGTDTQYF	.	TRBV4-2	TRBJ2-3	TRBD2
TGTGCCAGTACCGGTAGCCGTGCAGCTTTCTTT	CASTGSRAAFF	once	TRBV19	TRBJ1-1	.
TGCGCCAGCAGCTCGGGTTCCTACGAGCAGTACTTC	CASSSGSYEQYF	.	TRBV5-1	TRBJ2-7	.
TGTGCCACCAGTGATGGACAGATGAGCTCCTACAATGAGCAGTTCTTC	CATSDGQMSSYNEQFF	.	TRBV24-1	TRBJ2-1	.
TGTGCCAGCTCACCAATTCAGGGGAGTTACAATGAGCAGTTCTTC	CASSPIQGSYNEQFF	few	TRBV18	TRBJ2-1	.
TGTGCCAGCAGTATTCGACAGAGCACTGAAGCTTTCTTT	CASSIRQSTEAFF	few	TRBV6-4	TRBJ1-1	.
TGTGCCAGCAGCTTGCAGGGGGCATATGGCTACACCTTC	CASSLQGAYGYTF	.	TRBV5-4	TRBJ1-2	TRBD1
TGTGCCACCAAACCCGAGGGGGTGGGGAACACTGAAGCTTTCTTT	CATKPEGVGNTEAFF	.	TRBV6-5	TRBJ1-1	.
TGTGCCAGCAGCCAAGTTAACGCAGTACAGAATTCACCCCTCCACTTT	CASSQVNAVQNSPLHF	.	TRBV4-2	TRBJ1-6	.
TGTGCCAGCAGCTTTGTTACAGGGAACTATGGCTACACCTTC	CASSFVTGNYGYTF	.	TRBV5-4	TRBJ1-2	.
TGTGCCAGCACCGAGAGGGGGTCTGGCTACACCTTC	CASTERGSGYTF	.	TRBV12-3/TRBV12-4	TRBJ1-2	.
TGTGCCAGCAGTGCCGACAGGGTACACACGCAGTATTTT	CASSADRVHTQYF	.	TRBV28	TRBJ2-3	TRBD1
TGCGCCAGCAGCCTAGATGACAGATCTTCCTACAATGAGCAGTTCTTC	CASSLDDRSSYNEQFF	.	TRBV4-1	TRBJ2-1	.
TGTGCCAGCAGCTTCACAGAGTCTTGGATGATTCAGTACTTC	CASSFTESWMIQYF	once	TRBV5-6	TRBJ2-4	.
TGTGCCAGCAGCTTAGGGGCAGACACAGATACGCAGTATTTT	CASSLGADTDTQYF	.	TRBV11-3	TRBJ2-3	.
TGTGCCAGCAGCCCCCTCCCCCGGTCTGCAGGAAACACCATATATTTT	CASSPLPRSAGNTIYF	once	TRBV3-1/TRBV3-2	TRBJ1-3	.
TGTGCCAGCAGCTTACCGCCGGGACATAAAGAGACCCAGTACTTC	CASSLPPGHKETQYF	.	TRBV7-2	TRBJ2-5	.
TGCGCCAGCAGTATATTTGGGGGGGAGAACACTGAAGCTTTCTTT	CASSIFGGENTEAFF	.	TRBV10-1	TRBJ1-1	.
TGTGCCATCAAACAGGTCAGCACAGATACGCAGTATTTT	CAIKQVSTDTQYF	.	TRBV10-3	TRBJ2-3	.
TGTGCCATCAGAAAGGGACAGGGGGTCCACGAGCAGTACTTC	CAIRKGQGVHEQYF	few	TRBV10-3	TRBJ2-7	TRBD1
TGCGCCAGCAGAACAGGGGGCTTGGGCACTGAAGCTTTCTTT	CASRTGGLGTEAFF	few	TRBV5-1	TRBJ1-1	TRBD1
TGTGCCAGCAGCTACCAGGCAGGGGAGCTGTTTTTT	CASSYQAGELFF	few	TRBV7-3	TRBJ2-2	.
TGTGCCAGCAGACTTCGACAGGGCTCCACCGGCTACACCTTC	CASRLRQGSTGYTF	.	TRBV28	TRBJ1-2	TRBD1
TGTGCCAGCTCCCAGAGGACAGGGGGCACCGGGGAGCTGTTTTTT	CASSQRTGGTGELFF	.	TRBV18	TRBJ2-2	TRBD1
TGTGCCAGCAGCCACCCCGGACAGAGATACGAGCAGTACTTC	CASSHPGQRYEQYF	.	TRBV5-4	TRBJ2-7	.
TGTGCCAGCAGCTTAGTAGGGACAGGGGTGGGAGATACGCAGTATTTT	CASSLVGTGVGDTQYF	.	TRBV7-2	TRBJ2-3	TRBD1
TGTGCCAGCAGCCTACAGGTAGGGGGGAACACTGAAGCTTTCTTT	CASSLQVGGNTEAFF	.	TRBV9	TRBJ1-1	.
TGTGCCAGCAGCCAATCGACTAGCGGGGGGGCGTCCTACAATGAGCAGTTCTTC	CASSQSTSGGASYNEQFF	once	TRBV4-2	TRBJ2-1	TRBD2
TGTGCCAGCACCCGACAGGGGTTGGGTGAAAAACTGTTTTTT	CASTRQGLGEKLFF	.	TRBV28	TRBJ1-4	TRBD1
TGTGCCAGCAGTGAATTTAGCCTTGAAGCTTTCTTT	CASSEFSLEAFF	.	TRBV25-1	TRBJ1-1	.
TGTGCCAGCAGTCTCTCCTCCTATAATTCACCCCTCCACTTT	CASSLSSYNSPLHF	.	TRBV27	TRBJ1-6	.
TGCGCCAGCAGCTTGGCGGGGGGCAGTACCTACGAGCAGTACTTC	CASSLAGGSTYEQYF	few	TRBV5-1	TRBJ2-7	.
TGTGCCAGCAGCCACCGGGACACCAATGAGCAGTTCTTC	CASSHRDTNEQFF	.	TRBV5-5	TRBJ2-1	.
TGCAGTGCTCGGGGGTTGGAGACCCAGTACTTC	CSARGLETQYF	.	TRBV20-1	TRBJ2-5	.
TGCAGCGTTGAAGATCGGCAGGGCGGGGGAAGGGGCTATGGCTACACCTTC	CSVEDRQGGGRGYGYTF	.	TRBV29-1	TRBJ1-2	.
TGTGCCAGCAGCTTAGCCTCCGGGGTAGGCCGGGGCACAGATACGCAGTATTTT	CASSLASGVGRGTDTQYF	.	TRBV7-2	TRBJ2-3	.
TGTGCCAGCAGATTAACCGGGACTAACTCCTACAATGAGCAGTTCTTC	CASRLTGTNSYNEQFF	.	TRBV6-6	TRBJ2-1	TRBD2
TGTGCCAGCAGCCCCACAGGGGGCGGGCAGCCCCAGCATTTT	CASSPTGGGQPQHF	.	TRBV6-2/TRBV6-3	TRBJ1-5	TRBD1
TGTGCCAGCAGCCAGACTAGATCCGGGGAGCTGTTTTTT	CASSQTRSGELFF	.	TRBV3-1/TRBV3-2	TRBJ2-2	.
TGCGCCAGCAGCCAAGAATCGGTACCGGGCACTGAAGCTTTCTTT	CASSQESVPGTEAFF	.	TRBV4-1	TRBJ1-1	.
TGTGCCAGCAGTGACGACGACAGGGGGCTAATGGTTGGAAACACCATATATTTT	CASSDDDRGLMVGNTIYF	.	TRBV6-1	TRBJ1-3	TRBD1